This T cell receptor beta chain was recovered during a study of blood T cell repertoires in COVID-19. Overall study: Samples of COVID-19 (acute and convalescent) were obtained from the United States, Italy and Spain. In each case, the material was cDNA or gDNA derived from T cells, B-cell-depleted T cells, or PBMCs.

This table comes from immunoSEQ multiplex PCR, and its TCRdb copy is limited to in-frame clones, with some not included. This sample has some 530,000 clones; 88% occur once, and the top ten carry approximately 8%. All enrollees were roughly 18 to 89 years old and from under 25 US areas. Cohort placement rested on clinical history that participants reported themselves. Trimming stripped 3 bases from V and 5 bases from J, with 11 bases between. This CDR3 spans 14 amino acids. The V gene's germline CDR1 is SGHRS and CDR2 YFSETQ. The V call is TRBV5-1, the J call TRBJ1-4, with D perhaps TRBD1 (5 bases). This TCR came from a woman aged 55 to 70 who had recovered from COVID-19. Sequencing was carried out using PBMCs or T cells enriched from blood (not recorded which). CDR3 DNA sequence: TGCGCCAGCAGCTGGGGGGGAATAAATGAAAAACTGTTTTTT. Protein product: CASSWGGINEKLFF.